A single sample is the source of the 31 T cell receptor beta chains below, sequenced in a study of cytomegalovirus exposure and HLA in healthy donors. The study ran its PCR with 60 Vbeta and 13 Jbeta primers. TCRdb's table, derived via immunoSEQ multiplex PCR, lists solely in-frame clones and lacks some. The sample lists approximately 110,000 clones, under 80% occurring once. Sequencing was performed on PBMCs. Receptors originate from a woman aged 35 to 49 in good health and CMV-seropositive.

This rearrangement joins TRBV19 to TRBJ2-3; 7 nucleotides line up with TRBD1. Germline lookup yields CDR1 LNHDA and CDR2 SQIVND (reference sequence). CDR3 size: 15 residues. Trimming cost V 7 bases and J 2 bases; bases outside gene matches: 9. This chain's CDR3 is CASTPGDRDTDTQYF. DNA of the CDR3: TGTGCCAGTACACCCGGTGACAGGGACACAGATACGCAGTATTTT.

This clone was picked up a small number of times. V and J are TRBV6-4 and TRBJ2-3; 10 positions agree with TRBD2. This CDR3 is 14 amino acids long. The germline V gene encodes CDR1 MRHNA and CDR2 SNTAGT. The trim removed 3 bases at V and 6 bases at J, leaving 3 bases unmatched. The CDR3 loop is CASSEGLASDTQYF. The CDR3 DNA reads TGTGCCAGCAGTGAGGGACTAGCGTCGGATACGCAGTATTTT.

The chain has TRBV7-3 and TRBJ2-1; 8 positions agree with TRBD2. The CDR3 length is 16 residues. Germline CDR1 and CDR2: SGHTA and FQGTGA. Trimming removed 4 bases from V and 11 bases from J; junction bases left unmatched: 16. Here the CDR3 DNA reads TGTGCCAGCAGCTCCCAATCGGGGTTAGCGGGGACCCAGCAGTTCTTC. Its protein is CASSSQSGLAGTQQFF.

This clone has only a few counts. The chain couples TRBV6-6 to TRBJ2-7, with D possibly matching TRBD1 (8 bases). The CDR3 spans 14 residues. Trimming took 5 bases from V and 3 from J, leaving 14 bases between them. From germline, CDR1 is MNHNY and CDR2 SVGAGI (reference sequence). CDR3 protein: CASSGTGGDYEQYF. The DNA for the CDR3 is TGTGCCAGCAGTGGAACAGGGGGGGACTACGAGCAGTACTTC.

The rearrangement links TRBV7-3 to TRBJ1-1; D might be TRBD1 (5 bases). Germline CDR1 reads SGHTA; CDR2 reads FQGTGA. V was pared by 2 bases and J by 0 bases, with 10 bases between. This CDR3 region has 15 residues. The CDR3 sequence: CASSLQGAVNTEAFF. CDR3 bases: TGTGCCAGCAGCTTACAGGGCGCGGTGAACACTGAAGCTTTCTTT.

The chain is built from TRBV7-2 and TRBJ1-6, with a tentative D call TRBD1 (6 bases). The V gene's germline CDR1 is SGHTA and CDR2 FQGNSA. The V end was cut by 5 bases, the J end by 6 bases, with 14 bases between. The CDR3 totals 15 residues. The chain's CDR3 is CASSHAGGGNSPLHF. DNA for the CDR3: TGTGCCAGCAGCCACGCGGGAGGGGGTAATTCACCCCTCCACTTT.

The CDR3 spells CASSLAVGTSGSEQYF. In DNA form, the CDR3 reads TGTGCCAGCAGCTTAGCGGTGGGGACTAGCGGGAGCGAGCAGTACTTC. This chain connects TRBV7-9 to TRBJ2-7; 14 positions agree with TRBD2. This CDR3 has 16 amino acids. Germline CDR1 SEHNR, CDR2 FQNEAQ (reference sequence). With V trimmed by 0 bases and J by 6 bases, 4 bases remained unmatched.

By share, this clone ranks as medium-sized. The chain combines TRBV6-4 with TRBJ2-3; D may be TRBD2 (6 bases). From germline, CDR1 is MRHNA and CDR2 SNTAGT. Trimming pared 0 bases from V and 7 bases from J, leaving 14 bases between. This CDR3 region has 15 residues. The CDR3 is CASSDSVGDLYTQYF. The CDR3 nucleotides are TGTGCCAGCAGTGACTCGGTGGGGGACTTATATACGCAGTATTTT.

V usage is TRBV18 and J usage is TRBJ1-1, with 9 bases lining up with TRBD1. J lost 1 base, V lost 3 bases, and 6 bases had no gene match. This CDR3 has 16 amino acids. Germline V lookup: CDR1 KGHSH, CDR2 LQKENI. The CDR3 reads CASSPYGQGTNTEAFF. The CDR3 DNA reads TGTGCCAGCTCACCCTACGGACAGGGGACGAACACTGAAGCTTTCTTT.

V gene TRBV2 combines with J gene TRBJ2-7; D is unclear. This CDR3 is 12 amino acids long. Trimming removed 8 bases at V and 3 bases at J, with 11 bases between. Per germline, CDR1 SNHLY and CDR2 FYNNEI. CDR3 in amino acids: CASRSGGYEQYF. In nucleotides, the CDR3 is TGTGCCAGCCGGTCCGGCGGCTACGAGCAGTACTTC. The full variable domain, completed using reference TRBV2 and TRBJ2-7, is EPEVTQTPSHQVTQMGQEVILRCVPISNHLYFYWYRQILGQKVEFLVSFYNNEISEKSEIFDDQFSVERPDGSNFTLKIRSTKLEDSAMYFCASRSGGYEQYFGPGTRLTVT.

V is TRBV19 and J is TRBJ2-1, with 7 bases matching TRBD1. The length of the CDR3 is 15 residues. Trimming took 3 bases from V and 6 from J; bases not matched to a gene: 8. Germline lookup yields CDR1 LNHDA and CDR2 SQIVND (reference sequence). Here the CDR3 reads CASSMRGLGSNEQFF. Written as DNA, the CDR3 is TGTGCCAGTAGTATGAGGGGGCTGGGGAGCAATGAGCAGTTCTTC.

The chain is built from TRBV5-1 and TRBJ2-5; 7 bases are shared with TRBD2. Germline trimming cut 0 bases from V and 3 bases from J; bases unmatched to any gene: 5. The CDR3 runs 15 residues. The germline V gene has CDR1 SGHRS and CDR2 YFSETQ. This chain's CDR3 is CASSLAIAGEETQYF. CDR3 bases: TGCGCCAGCAGCTTGGCCATCGCGGGGGAAGAGACCCAGTACTTC.

V and J are TRBV30 and TRBJ2-1; tentatively, D is TRBD2 (5 bases). The CDR3 totals 14 residues. Trimming shortened V by 5 bases and J by 2 bases, and 13 bases separated the two germline ends. Germline lookup yields CDR1 GTSNPN and CDR2 SVGIG (reference sequence). CDR3: CAWLRGSTYNEQFF. CDR3 nucleotide sequence: TGTGCCTGGCTTCGGGGTAGCACCTACAATGAGCAGTTCTTC. The whole variable domain, remainder taken from reference TRBV30 and TRBJ2-1, is SQTIHQWPATLVQPVGSPLSLECTVEGTSNPNLYWYRQAAGRGLQLLFYSVGIGQISSEVPQNLSASRPQDRQFILSSKKLLLSDSGFYLCAWLRGSTYNEQFFGPGTRLTVL.

This chain uses TRBV19 with TRBJ2-5, with 8 bases identical to TRBD1. This CDR3 contains 14 residues. The ends lost 3 bases at V and 2 bases at J; junction bases unmatched: 2. Per germline, CDR1 LNHDA and CDR2 SQIVND (reference sequence). The CDR3 coding sequence is TGTGCCAGTAGTATCCGGGACAGGCAAGAGACCCAGTACTTC. Amino acid sequence: CASSIRDRQETQYF. Using reference TRBV19 and TRBJ2-5 for the parts outside the CDR3, the full variable domain is DGGITQSPKYLFRKEGQNVTLSCEQNLNHDAMYWYRQDPGQGLRLIYYSQIVNDFQKGDIAEGYSVSREKKESFPLTVTSAQKNPTAFYLCASSIRDRQETQYFGPGTRLLVL.

This clone came up a few times. The V gene is TRBV29-1, the J gene TRBJ1-2; unclear D gene. Germline V gene data show CDR1 as SQVTM and CDR2 as ANQGSEA. V lost 4 bases to trimming and J lost 6 bases, with 9 bases between them. CDR3 length: 11 amino acids. CDR3 in amino acids: CSVGTWDGYTF. The CDR3 DNA sequence: TGCAGCGTTGGGACTTGGGATGGCTACACCTTC.

The chain employs TRBV15 and TRBJ2-2; 13 positions match TRBD2. Trimming at V came to 0 bases and at J to 5 bases, leaving 9 bases not matched to a gene. The CDR3 extends over 19 amino acids. CDR1 LNHNV and CDR2 YYDKDF come from the germline V gene (reference sequence). CDR3 region: CATSRDLRTSGRGTGELFF. The DNA of the CDR3 is TGTGCCACCAGCAGAGATCTTAGGACTAGCGGGAGAGGGACCGGGGAGCTGTTTTTT.

J is TRBJ1-2 and V is TRBV29-1; tentative D call: TRBD1 (5 bases). The CDR3 loop spans 12 amino acids. V was trimmed by 0 bases and J by 13 bases, leaving 15 bases between them. Germline CDR1 is SQVTM and CDR2 is ANQGSEA. The DNA for the CDR3 is TGCAGCGTTGAAGATTGGAGCAGGGCCGGCACCTTC. It encodes CSVEDWSRAGTF.

This clone was seen a few times. The chain has TRBV27 and TRBJ2-5; 10 positions match TRBD1. Germline assignment: CDR1 MNHEY and CDR2 SMNVEV (reference sequence). The CDR3 loop spans 14 amino acids. The J segment lost 5 bases and the V segment lost 3 bases, leaving 3 bases of the junction unmatched. The CDR3 DNA reads TGTGCCAGCAGTTTCTGGACAGGGGGGGAGACCCAGTACTTC. Protein: CASSFWTGGETQYF.

V usage is TRBV15 and J usage is TRBJ1-2; TRBD1 might be the D (6 bases). The CDR3 runs 15 residues. From germline, CDR1 is LNHNV and CDR2 YYDKDF (reference sequence). The V end was cut by 1 base, the J end by 0 bases, with 9 bases between. CDR3 loop: CATSRGDTTNYGYTF. The CDR3 DNA is TGTGCCACCAGCAGAGGGGACACTACTAACTATGGCTACACCTTC.

This clone was observed a handful of times. This chain connects TRBV6-6 to TRBJ1-2; no reliable D call. CDR1 is MNHNY and CDR2 is SVGAGI in the germline V gene (reference sequence). The CDR3 sequence is 11 residues long. Trimming removed 6 bases at V and 8 bases at J, with 10 bases between. The CDR3 DNA is TGTGCCAGCAGCCAGGAAAGGGGCTACACCTTC. It codes for CASSQERGYTF.

J is TRBJ1-2 and V is TRBV19; 7 bases align to TRBD1. Germline trimming cut 5 bases from V and 0 bases from J; bases unmatched to any gene: 18. Germline V gene data show CDR1 as LNHDA and CDR2 as SQIVND (reference sequence). The CDR3 is 19 residues long. The CDR3 region has the DNA TGTGCCAGTAGTCCTCATGAGATGGTAGGGGGCTTCGCTAACTATGGCTACACCTTC. It codes for CASSPHEMVGGFANYGYTF.

V gene TRBV19 combines with J gene TRBJ1-4; a weak D match, TRBD1 (5 bases). CDR3 length: 13 residues. Germline V gene data show CDR1 as LNHDA and CDR2 as SQIVND (reference sequence). V lost 4 bases and J 8 bases, leaving 11 bases between the germline ends. The CDR3 reads CASSTPGLEKLFF. CDR3 sequence (DNA): TGTGCCAGTAGTACACCGGGACTCGAAAAACTGTTTTTT. Full variable domain (outside the CDR3, taken from reference TRBV19 and TRBJ1-4): DGGITQSPKYLFRKEGQNVTLSCEQNLNHDAMYWYRQDPGQGLRLIYYSQIVNDFQKGDIAEGYSVSREKKESFPLTVTSAQKNPTAFYLCASSTPGLEKLFFGSGTQLSVL.

In its sample, this clone was seen a few times. This chain links TRBV28 with TRBJ2-7; D might be TRBD1 (6 bases). CDR3 size: 16 residues. Germline V gene data show CDR1 as MDHEN and CDR2 as SYDVKM. Trimming shortened V by 2 bases and J by 7 bases, and 21 bases separated the two germline ends. CDR3: CASSLGPLGVRGEQYF. CDR3 coding DNA: TGTGCCAGCAGTTTAGGCCCCTTGGGAGTAAGGGGGGAGCAGTACTTC.

The genes are TRBV5-1 and TRBJ2-3, with a weak D call TRBD2 (5 bases). CDR1 is SGHRS and CDR2 is YFSETQ in the germline V gene. The V and J ends lost 0 bases and 0 bases respectively, with 5 bases between them. This CDR3 contains 14 residues. The CDR3, as DNA: TGCGCCAGCAGCTTGGGCGGGAGCACAGATACGCAGTATTTT. Its protein product is CASSLGGSTDTQYF.

The chain has TRBV7-9 and TRBJ2-3, with 11 nucleotides matching TRBD1. V dropped 5 bases and J dropped 3; count of bases not matched to a gene: 4. The germline V gene has CDR1 SEHNR and CDR2 FQNEAQ (reference sequence). The CDR3 is 15 residues long. CDR3 protein: CASSPGQGATDTQYF. CDR3 nucleotide sequence: TGTGCCAGCAGCCCCGGACAGGGGGCGACAGATACGCAGTATTTT. The whole variable domain, filled in from reference TRBV7-9 and TRBJ2-3, reads DTGVSQNPRHKITKRGQNVTFRCDPISEHNRLYWYRQTLGQGPEFLTYFQNEAQLEKSRLLSDRFSAERPKGSFSTLEIQRTEQGDSAMYLCASSPGQGATDTQYFGPGTRLTVL.

The chain combines TRBV18 with TRBJ2-5, with TRBD2 matching 12 bases. Per the germline V gene, CDR1 is KGHSH and CDR2 is LQKENI. The V and J ends lost 1 base and 2 bases, in that order; junction bases with no gene match: 2. This CDR3 is built from 16 residues. CDR3 protein: CASSPRTSGVQETQYF. DNA for the CDR3: TGTGCCAGCTCACCACGGACTAGCGGGGTACAAGAGACCCAGTACTTC.

This clone was counted between two and nine times. The chain uses TRBV5-5 and TRBJ2-3, with TRBD1 matching 7 bases. CDR1 is SGHKS, CDR2 YYEKEE, per germline (reference sequence). The CDR3 extends over 16 amino acids. Trimming at V came to 4 bases and at J to 0 bases, leaving 8 bases not matched to a gene. The CDR3 here is CASSTDRDTSTDTQYF. CDR3 coding DNA: TGTGCCAGCAGCACCGACAGGGACACTAGCACAGATACGCAGTATTTT.

The chain employs TRBV5-1 and TRBJ2-5; maybe TRBD2 (6 bases). CDR1 and CDR2 (germline): SGHRS, YFSETQ. CDR3 length equals 14 residues. Trimming stripped 10 bases from V and 4 bases from J, with 20 bases between. The CDR3 sequence is CAASIGGHGETQYF. CDR3 nucleotides: TGCGCCGCTTCCATCGGAGGGCATGGAGAGACCCAGTACTTC.

This clone was seen a handful of times. This chain connects TRBV12-5 to TRBJ1-2, with TRBD1 identical over 7 bases. The CDR3 sequence is 14 residues long. The J segment lost 2 bases and the V segment lost 3 bases, leaving 3 bases of the junction unmatched. Germline V gene sequence: CDR1 LGHNT, CDR2 FRNRAP. The chain's CDR3 is CASGFRQGNYGYTF. CDR3 nucleotide sequence: TGTGCTAGTGGTTTTCGACAGGGCAACTATGGCTACACCTTC.

V and J are TRBV16 and TRBJ2-7; 9 nucleotides match TRBD1. V trimming: 4 bases; J trimming: 7 bases; junction bases outside the gene matches: 11. CDR3 length: 15 residues. Per the germline V gene, CDR1 is KGHSY and CDR2 is FQNENV. CDR3 sequence (DNA): TGTGCCAGCAGCCTACTGGGACAGGGTGGATTTGAGCAGTACTTC. Translation gives CASSLLGQGGFEQYF.

The V call is TRBV4-1, the J call TRBJ2-5, with TRBD1 matching 9 bases. CDR1 is MGHRA and CDR2 is YSYEKL in the germline V gene. The CDR3 is 15 amino acids. Losses at the gene ends were 1 base for V and 1 base for J; bases not matched to a gene: 1. CDR3 protein: CASSQGDRAQETQYF. CDR3 DNA sequence: TGCGCCAGCAGCCAAGGGGACAGGGCCCAAGAGACCCAGTACTTC.